These 2 T cell receptor beta chains were all obtained from the same sample, sequenced in a study of T-cell reconstitution after alpha-beta-depleted transplantation in children (dated by TCRdb to the mid-2010s). The library was made by PCR. Instrument used: Illumina HiSeq 2500. TCR libraries were prepared with molecular barcoding, using unique molecular identifiers to normalize TCRbeta repertoire quantification. The public reads were quality trimmed at Q25 with fastp and then assembled into clones with MiXCR by TCRdb, keeping productive beta chains. Entries are consolidated by CDR3 protein sequence, retaining the most common genes and DNA. A total of more than 100,000 distinct CDR3 sequences appear in this sample, roughly 24% of them only once. The top ten hold about 10% of the sample. The sample's treatment or condition label, decoded: allogeneic hematopoietic cell transplantation with graft depleted of TCRalphabeta T cells and CD19 B cells.

The material sequenced was PBMCs, mostly from graft donor cells, taken 180 days after TCRalphabeta/CD19-depleted stem cell transplant. These TCRs come from a male patient between 2 and 15 years old who had a stem cell transplant for chronic granulomatous disease, so the T cells may come from the graft donor.

This clonotype was counted only a few times. The chain uses TRBV16 and TRBJ2-7, with TRBD2 matching over 10 bases. This CDR3 has 14 amino acids. Trimming at V came to 4 bases and at J to 3 bases, leaving 3 bases not matched to a gene. Germline V lookup: CDR1 KGHSY, CDR2 FQNENV. The CDR3 reads CASSLVAGGYEQYF. CDR3 coding DNA: TGTGCCAGCAGCCTTGTAGCGGGAGGCTACGAGCAGTACTTC.

The sample holds a few counts of this clonotype. V is TRBV5-1 and J is TRBJ2-3; 7 bases agree with TRBD1. CDR3 length: 14 residues. In germline, CDR1 is SGHRS, CDR2 YFSETQ. V gave up 3 bases and J gave up 1 base; unmatched junction bases: 2. This CDR3 reads CASSWDRGTDTQYF. DNA of the CDR3: TGCGCCAGCAGCTGGGACAGAGGCACAGATACGCAGTATTTT.